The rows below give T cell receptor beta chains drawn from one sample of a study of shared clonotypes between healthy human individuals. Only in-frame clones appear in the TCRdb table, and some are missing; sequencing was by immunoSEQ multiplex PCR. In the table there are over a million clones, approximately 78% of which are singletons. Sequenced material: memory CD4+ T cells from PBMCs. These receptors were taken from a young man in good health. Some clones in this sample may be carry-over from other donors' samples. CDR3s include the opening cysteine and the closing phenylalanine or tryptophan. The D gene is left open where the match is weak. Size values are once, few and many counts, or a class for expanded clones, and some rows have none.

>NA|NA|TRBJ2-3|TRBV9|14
CASSVAGAWDTQYF
TGTGCCAGCAGCGTAGCGGGAGCCTGGGATACGCAGTATTTT
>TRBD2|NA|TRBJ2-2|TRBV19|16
CASSRRLAGNTGELFF
TGTGCCAGTAGTCGCCGACTAGCGGGAAACACCGGGGAGCTGTTTTTT
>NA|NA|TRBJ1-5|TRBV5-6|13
CASSLQAGTPQHF
TGTGCCAGCAGCTTACAGGCGGGGACGCCCCAGCATTTT
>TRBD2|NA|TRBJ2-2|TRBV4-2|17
CASSQVETSGYTGELFF
TGTGCCAGCAGCCAAGTAGAGACTAGCGGTTACACCGGGGAGCTGTTTTTT
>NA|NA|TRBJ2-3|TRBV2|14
CASSEGRTGDTQYF
TGTGCCAGCAGTGAAGGCAGAACGGGCGATACGCAGTATTTT
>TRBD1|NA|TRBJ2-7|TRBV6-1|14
CASSRDRASYEQYF
TGTGCCAGCAGCCGGGACAGGGCCTCCTACGAGCAGTACTTC
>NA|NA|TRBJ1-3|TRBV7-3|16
CASSPEAGSNGNTIYF
TGTGCCAGCAGCCCAGAGGCAGGGTCGAATGGAAACACCATATATTTT
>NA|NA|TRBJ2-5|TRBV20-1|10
CSAHQGTQYF
TGCAGTGCTCACCAAGGGACCCAGTACTTC
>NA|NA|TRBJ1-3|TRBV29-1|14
CSVGDVFSGNTIYF
TGCAGCGTTGGGGACGTGTTCTCTGGAAACACCATATATTTT
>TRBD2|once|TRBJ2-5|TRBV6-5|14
CASSLGLAQETQYF
TGTGCCAGCAGTCTGGGACTAGCACAAGAGACCCAGTACTTC
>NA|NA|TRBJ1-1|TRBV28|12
CASTVTGTEAFF
TGTGCCAGCACTGTAACAGGGACAGAAGCTTTCTTT
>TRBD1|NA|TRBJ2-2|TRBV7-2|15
CASGTQTGSTGELFF
TGTGCCAGCGGCACCCAGACAGGGAGTACCGGGGAGCTGTTTTTT
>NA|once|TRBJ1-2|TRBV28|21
CASRSIYGSRGPKAPNYGYTF
TGTGCCAGCAGATCTATATATGGCTCCCGCGGCCCTAAGGCGCCTAACTATGGCTACACCTTC
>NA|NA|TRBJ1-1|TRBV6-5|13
CASSYRGNTEAFF
TGTGCCAGCAGTTACAGGGGTAACACTGAAGCTTTCTTT
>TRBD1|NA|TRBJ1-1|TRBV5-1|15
CASSFFGTGNTEAFF
TGCGCCAGCAGCTTCTTCGGGACAGGGAACACTGAAGCTTTCTTT
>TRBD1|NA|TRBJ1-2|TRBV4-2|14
CASSQGTGPYGYTF
TGTGCCAGCAGCCAAGGGACAGGGCCCTATGGCTACACCTTC
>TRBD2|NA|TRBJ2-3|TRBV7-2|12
CKHGLVSDTQYF
TGCAAGCATGGACTAGTCTCAGATACGCAGTATTTT
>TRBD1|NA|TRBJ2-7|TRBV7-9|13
CASSLRTGDEQYF
TGTGCCAGCAGCTTAAGGACAGGGGACGAGCAGTACTTC
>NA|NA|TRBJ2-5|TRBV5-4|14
CASTSTLIGETQYF
TGTGCCAGCACCTCCACACTAATCGGGGAGACCCAGTACTTC
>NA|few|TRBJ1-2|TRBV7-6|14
CASSPRQDLYGYTF
TGTGCCAGCAGCCCACGACAGGACCTCTATGGCTACACCTTC
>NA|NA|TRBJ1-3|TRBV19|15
CASSRAGISGNTIYF
TGTGCCAGTAGTCGGGCAGGGATCTCTGGAAACACCATATATTTT
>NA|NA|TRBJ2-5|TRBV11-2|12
CASSLSRETQYF
TGTGCCAGCAGCTTATCCCGCGAGACCCAGTACTTC
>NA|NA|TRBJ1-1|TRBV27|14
CASRPPGVNTEAFF
TGTGCCAGCAGACCGCCGGGCGTGAACACTGAAGCTTTCTTT
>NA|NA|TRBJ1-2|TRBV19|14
CASSIVPQPGGYTF
TGTGCCAGTAGTATAGTGCCACAACCAGGCGGCTACACCTTC
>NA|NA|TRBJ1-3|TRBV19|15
CASNPRGHSGNTIYF
TGTGCCAGTAACCCCAGGGGACACTCTGGAAACACCATATATTTT
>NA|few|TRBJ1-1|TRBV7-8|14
CASSSPGRRTEAFF
TGTGCCAGCAGCTCCCCCGGAAGGAGGACTGAAGCTTTCTTT
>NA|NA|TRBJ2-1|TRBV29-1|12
CSTRSGGNEQFF
TGCAGCACCAGGAGCGGAGGGAATGAGCAGTTCTTC
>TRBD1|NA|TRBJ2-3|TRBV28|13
CASSFQGADTQYF
TGTGCCAGCAGTTTCCAGGGGGCAGATACGCAGTATTTT
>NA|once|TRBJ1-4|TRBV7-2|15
CASSLEIVGNEKLFF
TGTGCCAGCAGCTTAGAAATAGTGGGTAATGAAAAACTGTTTTTT
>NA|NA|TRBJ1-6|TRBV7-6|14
CASSTTSGFSPLHF
TGTGCCAGCAGCACGACCTCAGGGTTTTCACCCCTCCACTTT
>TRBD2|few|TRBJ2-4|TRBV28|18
CASSLRGLAGGAKNIQYF
TGTGCCAGCAGTTTAAGGGGACTAGCGGGGGGAGCCAAAAACATTCAGTACTTC
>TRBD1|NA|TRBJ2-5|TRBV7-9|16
CASSRRSNRGTETQYF
TGTGCCAGCAGCCGTCGCTCCAACAGGGGGACGGAGACCCAGTACTTC
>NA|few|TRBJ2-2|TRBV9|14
CASSVYGGTGELFF
TGTGCCAGCAGCGTATATGGCGGCACCGGGGAGCTGTTTTTT
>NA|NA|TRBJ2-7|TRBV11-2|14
CASSTPRRPLEQYF
TGTGCCAGCAGCACCCCTAGACGCCCCCTCGAGCAGTACTTC
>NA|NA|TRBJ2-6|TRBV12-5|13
CASASSGANVLTF
TGTGCTAGTGCCAGCTCTGGGGCCAACGTCCTGACTTTC
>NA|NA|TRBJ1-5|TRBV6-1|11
CASSANQPQHF
TGTGCCAGCAGTGCCAATCAGCCCCAGCATTTT
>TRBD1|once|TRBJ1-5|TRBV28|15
CASSRGQVSNQPQHF
TGTGCCAGCAGCCGTGGACAGGTATCCAATCAGCCCCAGCATTTT
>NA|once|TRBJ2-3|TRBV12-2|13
CASRNYSGDTQYF
TGTGCAAGTCGCAACTATAGCGGAGATACGCAGTATTTT
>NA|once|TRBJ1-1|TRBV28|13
CASSFGWAGVAFF
TGTGCCAGCAGTTTTGGTTGGGCAGGGGTGGCTTTCTTT
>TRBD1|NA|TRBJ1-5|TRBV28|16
CASSPIRQGGNQPQHF
TGTGCCAGCAGTCCCATACGGCAGGGGGGTAATCAGCCCCAGCATTTT
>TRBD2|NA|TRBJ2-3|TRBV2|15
CASGTSGRGTDTQYF
TGTGCCAGCGGGACTAGCGGGAGAGGCACAGATACGCAGTATTTT
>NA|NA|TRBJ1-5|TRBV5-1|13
CASSFEGGQPQHF
TGCGCCAGCAGCTTCGAGGGAGGGCAGCCCCAGCATTTT
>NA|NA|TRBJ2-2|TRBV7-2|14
CASSLAWQTGELFF
TGTGCCAGCAGCTTAGCGTGGCAAACCGGGGAGCTGTTTTTT
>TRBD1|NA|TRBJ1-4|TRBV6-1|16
CASSGPGTATNEKLFF
TGTGCCAGCAGTGGGCCTGGGACAGCAACTAATGAAAAACTGTTTTTT
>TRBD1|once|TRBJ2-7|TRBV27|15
CASRIGTESSYEQYF
TGTGCCAGCAGGATAGGGACAGAGAGCTCCTACGAGCAGTACTTC
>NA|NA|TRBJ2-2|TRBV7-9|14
CASSLVRVGGELFF
TGTGCCAGCAGCTTAGTTCGGGTTGGCGGGGAGCTGTTTTTT
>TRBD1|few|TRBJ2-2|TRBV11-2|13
CASSRDRAGELFF
TGTGCCAGCAGCAGAGACAGGGCCGGGGAGCTGTTTTTT